This TCR beta chain comes out of a study of OX40 agonist ivuxolimab in advanced cancers. This clone showed up just once. This table comes from immunoSEQ multiplex PCR, and its TCRdb copy is limited to in-frame clones, with some not included. The data contain under 80,000 clones, roughly 85% of them singletons. Germline CDR1 is SGHKS and CDR2 is YYEKEE (reference sequence). This CDR3 contains 16 residues. V dropped 1 base and J dropped 8; count of bases not matched to a gene: 7. Prior autoimmune disease or systemic immunosuppression barred patients. Blood specimens came from baseline, cycle 4 day 1, and cycle 7 day 1.

The V call is TRBV5-5, the J call TRBJ1-6, with 9 bases lining up with TRBD1. The TCR originated in an adult with an advanced solid tumor such as melanoma, head and neck, liver or kidney cancer. The sample was CD4+ or CD8+ T cells sorted from blood, taken in a trial of the OX40 agonist ivuxolimab. CDR3 in DNA: TGTGCCAGCAGCTTGACCGGGACAGGGAGCCATTCACCCCTCCACTTT. Translated, it gives CASSLTGTGSHSPLHF. Full variable domain (outside the CDR3, taken from reference TRBV5-5 and TRBJ1-6): DAGVTQSPTHLIKTRGQQVTLRCSPISGHKSVSWYQQVLGQGPQFIFQYYEKEERGRGNFPDRFSARQFPNYSSELNVNALLLGDSALYLCASSLTGTGSHSPLHFGNGTRLTVT.